One and the same sample provided the 29 T cell receptor beta chains below, sequenced in a study of blood T cell repertoires in COVID-19. Assay used: immunoSEQ multiplex PCR; TCRdb lists only in-frame clones, some missing. This table holds about 390,000 clones, around nine tenths found once. Sequenced input: PBMCs or T cells enriched from blood (not recorded which). The receptors come from a woman in her 50s who had recovered from COVID-19.

This clone is a singleton in its sample. The genes are TRBV5-5 and TRBJ2-3; D remains unclear. There are 14 residues in the CDR3. The germline V and J ends were trimmed by 0 bases and 0 bases, with 5 bases remaining between them. The germline CDR1 and CDR2 sequences are SGHKS and YYEKEE (reference sequence). DNA of the CDR3: TGTGCCAGCAGCTTGGGGCCTAGCACAGATACGCAGTATTTT. Encoded protein: CASSLGPSTDTQYF. The whole variable domain, remainder taken from reference TRBV5-5 and TRBJ2-3, is DAGVTQSPTHLIKTRGQQVTLRCSPISGHKSVSWYQQVLGQGPQFIFQYYEKEERGRGNFPDRFSARQFPNYSSELNVNALLLGDSALYLCASSLGPSTDTQYFGPGTRLTVL.

This clone is a singleton in its sample. The rearrangement joins TRBV3-1 (or the pseudogene TRBV3-2) to TRBJ1-4, with D unclear. The CDR3 spans 16 residues. Germline-derived CDR1 and CDR2 are LGHDT and YNNKEL (reference sequence). V lost 4 bases and J 8 bases, leaving 20 bases between the germline ends. Written as DNA, the CDR3 is TGTGCCAGCAGCCGCCTCGGGGAGCCACTGGGGGAAAAACTGTTTTTT. Translated, it gives CASSRLGEPLGEKLFF.

The chain links TRBV5-1 to TRBJ1-2; maybe TRBD1 (5 bases). The germline gives CDR1 SGHRS, CDR2 YFSETQ. Trimming cost V 4 bases and J 7 bases, with 14 bases left between them. There are 13 residues in the CDR3. CDR3 nucleotides: TGCGCCAGCAGCATAAGACAGCTCGGTGGCTACACCTTC. Its protein product is CASSIRQLGGYTF.

The chain is built from TRBV7-2 and TRBJ2-7; D unresolved. The CDR3 contains 15 residues. The germline V gene has CDR1 SGHTA and CDR2 FQGNSA. V gave up 1 base and J gave up 0 bases, with 10 bases separating them. CDR3 bases: TGTGCCAGCAGCTTAGAGGCAGCTAGCTCCTACGAGCAGTACTTC. Encoded protein: CASSLEAASSYEQYF. Complete variable domain (other parts from reference TRBV7-2 and TRBJ2-7): GAGVSQSPSNKVTEKGKDVELRCDPISGHTALYWYRQSLGQGLEFLIYFQGNSAPDKSGLPSDRFSAERTGGSVSTLTIQRTQQEDSAVYLCASSLEAASSYEQYFGPGTRLTVT.

The V and J genes are TRBV6-2 or TRBV6-3 and TRBJ1-2; 9 bases map to TRBD1. V shed 5 bases, J shed 9 bases, and the junction held 10 bases outside the gene matches. Germline V gives CDR1 MNHEY, CDR2 SVGEGT. CDR3 length equals 14 residues. CDR3 DNA: TGTGCCAGCAGTCTCCCGGGACAGGGAAGGAGCTACACCTTC. Translation gives CASSLPGQGRSYTF.

CDR3: CASSLEQRNEQFF. The CDR3 coding sequence is TGTGCCAGCAGTTTAGAACAACGCAATGAGCAGTTCTTC. This sequence joins TRBV28 and TRBJ2-1, with D hard to call. V shed 2 bases and J shed 6 bases, with 8 bases lying between them. The CDR3 loop spans 13 amino acids. Germline values: CDR1 MDHEN, CDR2 SYDVKM.

CDR3 region: CASSPPPANTGELFF. The CDR3, as DNA: TGTGCCAGCTCACCACCTCCCGCGAACACCGGGGAGCTGTTTTTT. The chain is built from TRBV18 and TRBJ2-2; D unclear. V lost 0 bases and J lost 0, with 5 bases in between. The CDR3 contains 15 residues. Germline V CDR1 and CDR2: KGHSH, LQKENI.

The chain links TRBV5-6 to TRBJ2-7; 10 bases are a match to TRBD1. V was pared by 4 bases and J by 9 bases, with 1 base of the junction left unmatched. This CDR3 contains 11 residues. CDR1 SGHDT and CDR2 YYEEEE come from the germline V gene. CDR3 sequence (DNA): TGTGCCAGCAGCGGGGACAGGGGGCAGTACTTC. This sequence encodes CASSGDRGQYF. The entire variable domain, with the rest obtained from reference TRBV5-6 and TRBJ2-7, is as follows: DAGVTQSPTHLIKTRGQQVTLRCSPKSGHDTVSWYQQALGQGPQFIFQYYEEEERQRGNFPDRFSGHQFPNYSSELNVNALLLGDSALYLCASSGDRGQYFGPGTRLTVT.

The chain recombines TRBV3-1 (or the pseudogene TRBV3-2) with TRBJ1-2, with TRBD1 as a possible D gene (6 bases). With 1 base removed from V and 10 bases from J, the gap between germline ends came to 13 bases. The CDR3 is made up of 13 amino acids. Germline CDR1 and CDR2: LGHDT and YNNKEL (reference sequence). Here the CDR3 DNA reads TGTGCCAGCAGCCAAGCGGGGGGCGCCGACTACACCTTC. Translation gives CASSQAGGADYTF.

DNA for the CDR3: TGTGCCAGCAGCTTAGATCAGGGAATCCCCCTCCACGAGCAGTACTTC. Its protein product is CASSLDQGIPLHEQYF. The V call is TRBV11-2, the J call TRBJ2-7, with a weak D call TRBD1 (5 bases). Germline lookup yields CDR1 SGHAT and CDR2 FQNNGV. The germline V and J ends were trimmed by 0 bases and 5 bases, with 17 bases remaining between them. The CDR3 spans 16 residues.

The rearrangement uses TRBV15 and TRBJ2-3, with D perhaps TRBD2 (6 bases). The V gene's germline CDR1 is LNHNV and CDR2 YYDKDF (reference sequence). The CDR3 is made up of 13 amino acids. The V end was cut by 0 bases, the J end by 6 bases, with 7 bases between. CDR3 region: CATSRDRGDTQYF. In DNA, the CDR3 is TGTGCCACCAGCAGAGATCGGGGGGATACGCAGTATTTT.

The chain combines TRBV9 with TRBJ2-2; TRBD2 is a possible D gene (5 bases). The CDR3 length is 16 residues. Trimming pared 3 bases from V and 4 bases from J, leaving 16 bases between. Germline values: CDR1 SGDLS, CDR2 YYNGEE. The CDR3 region is CASSGPGKIITGELFF. DNA of the CDR3: TGTGCCAGCAGCGGTCCGGGGAAGATCATCACCGGGGAGCTGTTTTTT. Based on the CDR3 plus reference TRBV9 and TRBJ2-2, the full variable domain is DSGVTQTPKHLITATGQRVTLRCSPRSGDLSVYWYQQSLDQGLQFLIQYYNGEERAKGNILERFSAQQFPDLHSELNLSSLELGDSALYFCASSGPGKIITGELFFGEGSRLTVL.

The V gene is TRBV27, the J gene TRBJ2-5, with 8 bases lining up with TRBD2. Germline CDR1 is MNHEY and CDR2 is SMNVEV (reference sequence). The ends lost 7 bases at V and 4 bases at J; junction bases unmatched: 8. The CDR3 contains 14 residues. DNA for the CDR3: TGTGCCAGCAAACCGGGACTAGAAGGAGAGACCCAGTACTTC. This encodes CASKPGLEGETQYF.

This clone was picked up one time. The chain has TRBV23-1 and TRBJ2-1; 8 bases are shared with TRBD1. TRBV23-1 is identified as an open reading frame with a role that is uncertain. The junction had 7 bases not matched to a gene; V was cut back by 6 bases and J by 0 bases. This CDR3 is 16 amino acids long. The CDR3 loop is CASRTGGQGSYNEQFF. The DNA for the CDR3 is TGCGCCAGCAGAACCGGAGGACAGGGCTCCTACAATGAGCAGTTCTTC.

The chain joins TRBV4-1 to TRBJ2-7; TRBD2 might be the D (6 bases). Trimming removed 0 bases at V and 4 bases at J, with 13 bases between. The CDR3 has 15 amino acids. Per the germline V gene, CDR1 is MGHRA and CDR2 is YSYEKL. CDR3 in DNA: TGCGCCAGCAGCCAAGAGGGAGGACCCGGTTACGAGCAGTACTTC. This encodes CASSQEGGPGYEQYF.

The V and J genes are TRBV30 and TRBJ2-7; 11 bases are a match to TRBD2. Germline assignment: CDR1 GTSNPN and CDR2 SVGIG (reference sequence). This CDR3 is built from 13 residues. After removal of 2 bases from V and 7 bases from J, the junction contained 4 bases not matched to a gene. The CDR3 region has the DNA TGTGCCTGGAGTATTAGCGGGGGGGATGAGCAGTACTTC. Translating it yields CAWSISGGDEQYF.

CDR3 DNA sequence: TGTGCCAGCAGCCCCAGGGGGCCCACTAATGAAAAACTGTTTTTT. Translation: CASSPRGPTNEKLFF. The rearrangement links TRBV7-2 to TRBJ1-4; 8 positions match TRBD1. This CDR3 spans 15 amino acids. Germline V CDR1 and CDR2: SGHTA, FQGNSA. V shed 5 bases and J 2 bases; nucleotides not matched to a gene: 4.

V usage is TRBV4-2 and J usage is TRBJ2-1; 12 bases match TRBD2. J was trimmed by 3 bases and V by 3 bases; bases with no gene match: 6. There are 17 residues in the CDR3. Per germline, CDR1 LGHNA and CDR2 YNFKEQ. The CDR3 region is CASSHSSTSGSYNEQFF. CDR3 DNA sequence: TGTGCCAGCAGCCACTCGTCGACTAGCGGGAGCTACAATGAGCAGTTCTTC.

This clone was seen a few times. This sequence joins TRBV19 and TRBJ2-7, with TRBD2 as a possible D gene (5 bases). The CDR3 consists of 14 residues. Trimming removed 10 bases from V and 0 bases from J, with 16 bases in between. Germline V lookup: CDR1 LNHDA, CDR2 SQIVND (reference sequence). This chain's CDR3 is CATSRGRTSYEQYF. In DNA, the CDR3 is TGTGCCACCTCAAGAGGGCGCACCTCCTACGAGCAGTACTTC.

This clone was found once. The V and J genes are TRBV5-8 and TRBJ1-4, with 7 nucleotides matching TRBD1. The V segment lost 4 bases and the J segment 5 bases; nucleotides outside the gene matches: 14. Germline lookup yields CDR1 SGHTS and CDR2 YDEGEE. CDR3 length: 17 residues. The CDR3 coding sequence is TGTGCCAGCAGCCCCATAAAGGGGGCAGAGTCAAATGAAAAACTGTTTTTT. Protein sequence: CASSPIKGAESNEKLFF.

The CDR3 DNA reads as TGTGCCAGCAGCCTTAGCGCGGCGAGCTCCTACGAGCAGTACTTC. Amino acid sequence: CASSLSAASSYEQYF. The V gene is TRBV7-9, the J gene TRBJ2-7; D perhaps matches TRBD2 (5 bases). The CDR3 totals 15 residues. Trimming shortened V by 5 bases and J by 0 bases, and 14 bases separated the two germline ends. The germline V gene encodes CDR1 SEHNR and CDR2 FQNEAQ (reference sequence).

This chain connects TRBV5-1 to TRBJ2-3; possibly TRBD1 for D (6 bases). The CDR3 length is 18 residues. From germline, CDR1 is SGHRS and CDR2 YFSETQ. V gave up 4 bases and J gave up 4 bases, with 25 bases separating them. The CDR3: CASSDPKFGRGSADTQYF. The CDR3 region has the DNA TGCGCCAGCAGCGATCCCAAATTTGGCAGGGGATCGGCAGATACGCAGTATTTT.

This clone was detected only a few times. In nucleotides, the CDR3 is TGTGCCAGCAGAGCCTATCGGACAGGTGACTTCTCCTACGAGCAGTACTTC. The encoded protein is CASRAYRTGDFSYEQYF. The V call is TRBV27, the J call TRBJ2-7; 7 nucleotides align to TRBD1. This CDR3 is 17 amino acids long. CDR1 is MNHEY and CDR2 is SMNVEV in the germline V gene (reference sequence). J was trimmed by 0 bases and V by 6 bases; bases with no gene match: 14.

This chain connects TRBV4-3 to TRBJ1-4; 12 positions agree with TRBD1. Germline loops: CDR1 LGHNA, CDR2 YSLEER. There are 20 residues in the CDR3. Losses at the gene ends were 0 bases for V and 0 bases for J; bases not matched to a gene: 8. CDR3: CASSQERAGTGGATNEKLFF. The CDR3, as DNA: TGCGCCAGCAGCCAAGAAAGAGCAGGGACAGGGGGCGCAACTAATGAAAAACTGTTTTTT.

The chain employs TRBV27 and TRBJ1-2, with 8 positions matching TRBD1. V trimming: 8 bases; J trimming: 2 bases; junction bases outside the gene matches: 7. CDR1 and CDR2 (germline): MNHEY, SMNVEV (reference sequence). The CDR3 sequence is 14 residues long. The CDR3 spells CASGYRGLNYGYTF. The CDR3 DNA sequence: TGTGCCAGCGGGTACAGGGGGTTAAACTATGGCTACACCTTC.

Here the CDR3 reads CATRTVNSYGYTF. The CDR3 coding sequence is TGTGCCACACGCACCGTGAACTCCTATGGCTACACCTTC. The chain links TRBV10-3 to TRBJ1-2; D unclear. The CDR3 contains 13 residues. The V gene's germline CDR1 is ENHRY and CDR2 SYGVKD. V was clipped by 10 bases and J by 4 bases, with 16 bases between them.

With regard to this clone: One junction end does not reproduce the germline sequence, and a read error may be involved. The chain joins TRBV7-7 to TRBJ1-4; tentatively, D is TRBD1 (6 bases). The CDR3 contains 18 residues. Germline CDR1 is SSHAT and CDR2 is FNYEAQ (reference sequence). The CDR3 sequence: CASSPGAGAGTTNEKLFF. CDR3 nucleotide sequence: TGTGCTAGCAGCCCTGGGGCAGGGGCAGGGACAACTAATGAAAAACTGTTTTTT. The complete variable domain, with remaining parts taken from reference TRBV7-7 and TRBJ1-4, reads GAGVSQSPRYKVTKRGQDVTLRCDPISSHATLYWYQQALGQGPEFLTYFNYEAQPDKSGLPSDRFSAERPEGSISTLTIQRTEQRDSAMYRCASSPGAGAGTTNEKLFFGSGTQLSVL.

V and J are TRBV11-3 and TRBJ2-2; 10 bases agree with TRBD1. J lost 7 bases, V lost 1 base, and 18 bases had no gene match. The CDR3 has 20 amino acids. Germline values: CDR1 SGHNT, CDR2 YENEEA. CDR3 protein: CASSLGRLFSTGGYHGELFF. In DNA, the CDR3 is TGTGCCAGCAGCTTAGGACGATTGTTTTCGACAGGGGGCTATCACGGGGAGCTGTTTTTT.

The chain couples TRBV7-3 to TRBJ1-2; tentative D call: TRBD1 (6 bases). Germline V lookup: CDR1 SGHTA, CDR2 FQGTGA. The ends were cut back, 2 bases at V and 6 bases at J, with 10 bases in the middle. The CDR3 totals 13 residues. The CDR3 region is CASSLEQGNGYTF. DNA of the CDR3: TGTGCCAGCAGCTTAGAACAGGGAAATGGCTACACCTTC.